Presented here are 18 T cell receptor beta chains from one specimen sequenced in a study of OX40 agonist ivuxolimab in advanced cancers. Sequencing was performed with immunoSEQ multiplex PCR; in TCRdb, only in-frame clones are kept and a portion is missing. Among fewer than 45,000 clones, 84% were seen once, and the ten largest hold approximately 2%. Sequencing was performed on CD4+ or CD8+ T cells sorted from blood, taken in a trial of the OX40 agonist ivuxolimab. The receptor source for this set is an adult with an advanced solid tumor such as melanoma, head and neck, liver or kidney cancer.

V usage is TRBV21-1 and J usage is TRBJ2-1; whether TRBD2, the table's D call, matches the DNA was not checked. TRBV21-1 is a documented pseudogene. The CDR3 loop spans 20 amino acids. The CDR3 is CASSKRPTSGECMYYNEQFF. CDR3 nucleotide sequence: TGTGCCAGCAGCAAAAGGCCGACTAGCGGGGAATGTATGTACTACAATGAGCAGTTCTTC.

V usage is TRBV11-1 and J usage is TRBJ2-3; D ambiguous. Looked up from germline, CDR1 is SGHAT and CDR2 is FQDESV (reference sequence). CDR3 size: 14 residues. Trimming left V 1 base short and J 6 bases short, with 11 bases between. The CDR3 DNA is TGTGCCAGCAGCTTAGGGTTGACGTCGGATACGCAGTATTTT. This codes for CASSLGLTSDTQYF.

The sample holds a few counts of this clone. V usage is TRBV30 and J usage is TRBJ2-5, with D uncertain. The length of the CDR3 is 11 residues. Trimming stripped 0 bases from V and 7 bases from J, with 6 bases between. CDR1 and CDR2 from the germline V gene are GTSNPN and SVGIG (reference sequence). The CDR3 DNA is TGTGCCTGGAGTGTACTTGGGACCCAGTACTTC. It yields the protein CAWSVLGTQYF.

This chain joins TRBV10-3 and TRBJ2-7; TRBD1 agrees at 8 bases. The V gene end was trimmed by 6 bases and the J gene end by 1 base; junction bases not matched to a gene: 8. Germline CDR1 reads ENHRY; CDR2 reads SYGVKD. This CDR3 contains 15 residues. The DNA of the CDR3 is TGTGCCATCAGATCCGGACAGGGTTCTTCCTACGAGCAGTACTTC. The encoded protein is CAIRSGQGSSYEQYF.

The V call is TRBV18, the J call TRBJ2-5; 12 bases map to TRBD2. Per germline, CDR1 KGHSH and CDR2 LQKENI. This CDR3 comprises 17 residues. The junction had 5 bases not matched to a gene; V was cut back by 0 bases and J by 3 bases. CDR3 nucleotide sequence: TGTGCCAGCTCACCACCGAGGTCTAGCGGGGGGGAAGAGACCCAGTACTTC. Translated, it gives CASSPPRSSGGEETQYF. The variable domain in full, completed from reference TRBV18 and TRBJ2-5, reads NAGVMQNPRHLVRRRGQEARLRCSPMKGHSHVYWYRQLPEEGLKFMVYLQKENIIDESGMPKERFSAEFPKEGPSILRIQQVVRGDSAAYFCASSPPRSSGGEETQYFGPGTRLLVL.

The chain has TRBV2 and TRBJ1-1; D might be TRBD1 (5 bases). The CDR3 is 12 amino acids. V was pared by 10 bases and J by 5 bases, with 14 bases between. The germline CDR1 and CDR2 sequences are SNHLY and FYNNEI. The CDR3: CATGGRSTEAFF. CDR3 bases: TGTGCCACCGGGGGGAGAAGTACTGAAGCTTTCTTT.

The rearrangement uses TRBV7-3 and TRBJ2-4, with D perhaps assigned TRBD1 or TRBD2 (6 bases each). Trimming left V 5 bases short and J 6 bases short, with 11 bases between. Germline V gene lookup returns CDR1 SGHTA and CDR2 FQGTGA. This CDR3 is built from 13 residues. The CDR3 region has the DNA TGTGCCAGCAGCCCGGGGGCCGGAAACATTCAGTACTTC. Encoded protein: CASSPGAGNIQYF.

This clone has just a few counts. CDR3 sequence: CASRMGLMDTEAFF. Here the CDR3 DNA reads TGTGCCAGCAGGATGGGACTGATGGACACTGAAGCTTTCTTT. This chain joins TRBV27 and TRBJ1-1; a weak D match, TRBD1 (5 bases). V was trimmed by 6 bases and J by 3 bases, leaving 14 bases between them. The germline V gene encodes CDR1 MNHEY and CDR2 SMNVEV (reference sequence). The CDR3 runs 14 residues.

V and J are TRBV18 and TRBJ1-5; D call uncertain. CDR3 length equals 12 residues. V gave up 5 bases and J gave up 4 bases, with 6 bases separating them. Germline V gene sequence: CDR1 KGHSH, CDR2 LQKENI. The DNA of the CDR3 is TGTGCCAGCTCAAGTGCGAATCAGCCCCAGCATTTT. It encodes CASSSANQPQHF.

The chain employs TRBV30 and TRBJ2-3; D is possibly TRBD2 (5 bases). V was clipped by 3 bases and J by 3 bases, with 19 bases between them. Per germline, CDR1 GTSNPN and CDR2 SVGIG (reference sequence). The CDR3 sequence is 16 residues long. The CDR3 protein is CAWSPRRYETTDTQYF. DNA of the CDR3: TGTGCCTGGAGCCCCAGGAGGTATGAGACGACAGATACGCAGTATTTT.

This clone has a handful of counts. The same CDR3 arises from other DNA sequences in this sample as well. The chain combines TRBV5-1 with TRBJ2-5; 10 positions match TRBD1. CDR1 is SGHRS and CDR2 is YFSETQ in the germline V gene. J was trimmed by 8 bases and V by 3 bases; bases with no gene match: 10. CDR3 size: 15 residues. This chain's CDR3 is CASSSGPGQGSTQYF. In DNA, the CDR3 is TGCGCCAGCAGCTCAGGACCGGGACAGGGGAGTACCCAGTACTTC.

This clone was seen more than once but under ten times. This chain uses TRBV5-1 with TRBJ2-2, with 8 bases lining up with TRBD1. The CDR3 extends over 15 amino acids. Losses at the gene ends were 6 bases for V and 2 bases for J; bases not matched to a gene: 6. CDR1 and CDR2 from the germline V gene are SGHRS and YFSETQ. The chain's CDR3 is CASNGQGPNTGELFF. The DNA for the CDR3 is TGCGCCAGCAACGGACAGGGCCCTAACACCGGGGAGCTGTTTTTT.

The J gene is TRBJ2-1, the V gene TRBV19; no clear D gene. V lost 3 bases and J lost 5, with 8 bases in between. Germline V gives CDR1 LNHDA, CDR2 SQIVND (reference sequence). This CDR3 is 13 amino acids long. The CDR3 bases are TGTGCCAGTAGTATCTCACGGAACAATGAGCAGTTCTTC. It specifies CASSISRNNEQFF.

The chain is built from TRBV30 and TRBJ1-6; 8 bases are shared with TRBD1. With V trimmed by 7 bases and J by 5 bases, 7 bases remained unmatched. The CDR3 is 14 amino acids. Per the germline V gene, CDR1 is GTSNPN and CDR2 is SVGIG (reference sequence). This chain's CDR3 is CALTGAANNSPLHF. The CDR3 coding sequence is TGTGCCTTGACAGGGGCCGCGAATAATTCACCCCTCCACTTT.

This chain links TRBV5-8 with TRBJ2-2; TRBD2 matches at 8 bases. The CDR3 extends over 15 amino acids. Germline trimming cut 4 bases from V and 2 bases from J; bases unmatched to any gene: 4. Germline CDR1 reads SGHTS; CDR2 reads YDEGEE. CDR3 loop: CASSQGLGNTGELFF. CDR3 DNA: TGTGCCAGCAGCCAGGGACTAGGAAACACCGGGGAGCTGTTTTTT.

The chain uses TRBV7-9 and TRBJ2-6, with D unclear. Trimming removed 3 bases from V and 1 base from J, with 7 bases in between. CDR1 and CDR2 (germline): SEHNR, FQNEAQ (reference sequence). The CDR3 covers 15 residues. The CDR3 sequence is CASSFRVSGANVLTF. CDR3 nucleotides: TGTGCCAGCAGCTTCCGGGTTTCTGGGGCCAACGTCCTGACTTTC. Drawing the rest from reference TRBV7-9 and TRBJ2-6, the complete variable domain is DTGVSQNPRHKITKRGQNVTFRCDPISEHNRLYWYRQTLGQGPEFLTYFQNEAQLEKSRLLSDRFSAERPKGSFSTLEIQRTEQGDSAMYLCASSFRVSGANVLTFGAGSRLTVL.

J is TRBJ2-1 and V is TRBV7-2; the D is unclear. V lost 1 base and J lost 9, with 10 bases in between. The CDR3 sequence is 13 residues long. The germline V gene has CDR1 SGHTA and CDR2 FQGNSA. As DNA, the CDR3 is TGTGCCAGCAGCTTAGATCCCAAGATTGAGCAGTTCTTC. Residues: CASSLDPKIEQFF.

This sequence joins TRBV6-5 and TRBJ2-3; 11 bases map to TRBD2. The CDR3 is 16 residues long. The trim removed 3 bases at V and 4 bases at J, leaving 6 bases unmatched. Germline values: CDR1 MNHEY, CDR2 SVGAGI. CDR3 DNA sequence: TGTGCCAGCAGTTATGGTAGCGGGGGGGCCCCAGATACGCAGTATTTT. As protein: CASSYGSGGAPDTQYF.